The 10 T cell receptor beta chains below all came from one sample that was sequenced in a study of CD8+ T cells in alopecia areata. As for treatment: oral pan-JAK inhibitor, 5-10 mg twice daily. It was from alopecia areata patients that lesional scalp punch biopsies and peripheral blood were collected. Once RNA had been extracted, it was reverse transcribed into cDNA to act as the sequencing template. Some clones are missing from TCRdb's copy, which holds only in-frame ones; the method was immunoSEQ multiplex PCR. The sample has some 4,800 clones; 60% are singletons. Source: skin, taken at approximately week 36, from a patient treated with tofacitinib. The receptor source for this set is a human donor with alopecia areata.

This clone was counted between two and nine times. The J gene is TRBJ2-1, the V gene TRBV7-1; TRBD1 aligns across 7 bases. TRBV7-1 counts as an open reading frame of uncertain function. The CDR3 contains 15 residues. Trimming took 4 bases from V and 8 from J; bases not matched to a gene: 11. The CDR3 nucleotides read TGTGCCAGCAGCTTAGGGGACAGTCATTTGGATGAGCAGTTCTTC. Its protein is CASSLGDSHLDEQFF.

This chain uses TRBV4-1 with TRBJ1-5, with TRBD1 as a possible D gene (5 bases). CDR3 length: 14 amino acids. V was clipped by 1 base and J by 6 bases, with 10 bases between them. CDR1 and CDR2 (germline): MGHRA, YSYEKL. CDR3 loop: CASSQVRQFQPQHF. CDR3 bases: TGCGCCAGCAGCCAAGTGCGACAGTTTCAGCCCCAGCATTTT.

The chain joins TRBV19 to TRBJ2-1, with 12 bases identical to TRBD1. Germline CDR1 LNHDA, CDR2 SQIVND (reference sequence). This CDR3 is 15 amino acids long. V lost 6 bases to trimming and J lost 5 bases; unmatched junction nucleotides: 5. CDR3 residues: CASRPGQGANNEQFF. The DNA for the CDR3 is TGTGCCAGTAGACCGGGACAGGGGGCGAACAATGAGCAGTTCTTC.

About this clone: This may stem from a read error, because a much larger clone lies one nucleotide away. CDR3 loop: CASSVESDGHNEQFF. CDR3 nucleotide sequence: TGTGCCAGCAGCGTAGAGTCCGACGGACACAATGAGCAGTTCTTC. The genes are TRBV9 and TRBJ2-1; D unclear. The germline V gene encodes CDR1 SGDLS and CDR2 YYNGEE. This CDR3 is 15 amino acids long. The V end was cut by 0 bases, the J end by 5 bases, with 12 bases between.

The gene calls are TRBV6-5 and TRBJ1-1; 10 bases match TRBD1. CDR3 length: 14 residues. J gave up 5 bases and V 4 bases, and 4 bases lay outside the gene matches. The germline gives CDR1 MNHEY, CDR2 SVGAGI. The CDR3 region has the DNA TGTGCCAGCAGTTTAACGGACAGGGGGACTGAAGCTTTCTTT. Its protein product is CASSLTDRGTEAFF.

The chain recombines TRBV7-2 with TRBJ1-4, with D possibly matching TRBD1 (5 bases). The CDR3 is made up of 12 amino acids. Germline-derived CDR1 and CDR2 are SGHTA and FQGNSA. V was pared by 3 bases and J by 13 bases, with 12 bases between. The CDR3 bases are TGTGCCAGCAGCTTGCTAAGGGACCTACTGTTTTTT. Translation: CASSLLRDLLFF.

This rearrangement joins TRBV6-4 to TRBJ1-5; D is ambiguous. The V gene's germline CDR1 is MRHNA and CDR2 SNTAGT. Deletions cut 2 bases from V and 4 bases from J, with 12 bases between. This CDR3 has 15 amino acids. Written as DNA, the CDR3 is TGTGCCAGCAGTGACAATAACAGTCCAAATCAGCCCCAGCATTTT. It codes for CASSDNNSPNQPQHF.

The V call is TRBV4-2, the J call TRBJ2-2; D call uncertain. This CDR3 region has 17 residues. Germline V CDR1 and CDR2: LGHNA, YNFKEQ. Trimming removed 1 base from V and 6 bases from J, with 18 bases in between. The CDR3 spells CASSQGFIGPAPGELFF. The CDR3 DNA follows: TGTGCCAGCAGCCAAGGGTTTATTGGTCCAGCCCCCGGGGAGCTGTTTTTT.

This chain joins TRBV27 and TRBJ2-7, with no clear D. Germline assignment: CDR1 MNHEY and CDR2 SMNVEV (reference sequence). Trimming removed 5 bases at V and 0 bases at J, with 11 bases between. The CDR3 loop spans 14 amino acids. CDR3 sequence reads: CASSDTEFSYEQYF. CDR3 bases: TGTGCCAGCAGTGACACGGAATTCTCCTACGAGCAGTACTTC.

This clone has a handful of counts. The junction shows a germline mismatch at one end, possibly a read error. V usage is TRBV11-3 and J usage is TRBJ1-1; the D is unclear. This CDR3 region has 11 residues. Germline lookup yields CDR1 SGHNT and CDR2 YENEEA. CDR3 region: CASSLGSTAFF. CDR3 nucleotide sequence: TGTGCCAGCAGTTTAGGGTCAACGGCTTTCTTT.